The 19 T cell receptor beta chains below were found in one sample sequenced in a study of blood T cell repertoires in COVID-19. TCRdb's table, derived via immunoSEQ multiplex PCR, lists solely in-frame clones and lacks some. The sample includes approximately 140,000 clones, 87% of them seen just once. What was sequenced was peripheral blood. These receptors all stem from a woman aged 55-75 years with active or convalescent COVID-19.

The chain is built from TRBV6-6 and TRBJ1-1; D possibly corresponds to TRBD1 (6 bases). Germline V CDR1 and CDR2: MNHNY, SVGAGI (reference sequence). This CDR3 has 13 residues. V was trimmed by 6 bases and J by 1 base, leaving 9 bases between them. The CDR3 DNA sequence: TGTGCCAGCAGGGGACAACCGAACACTGAAGCTTTCTTT. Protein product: CASRGQPNTEAFF.

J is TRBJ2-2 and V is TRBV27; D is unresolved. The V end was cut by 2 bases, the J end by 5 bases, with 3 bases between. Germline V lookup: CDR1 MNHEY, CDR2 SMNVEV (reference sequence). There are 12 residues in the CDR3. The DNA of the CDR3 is TGTGCCAGCAGTTTAATAACCGGGGAGCTGTTTTTT. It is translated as CASSLITGELFF.

CDR3 nucleotide sequence: TGTGCCAGCAGTGCCGCTAGGACAGGGCAGCAGTTCTTC. It codes for CASSAARTGQQFF. J is TRBJ2-1 and V is TRBV6-4; 8 bases agree with TRBD1. Per the germline V gene, CDR1 is MRHNA and CDR2 is SNTAGT. The CDR3 has 13 residues. Germline trimming cut 4 bases from V and 11 bases from J; bases unmatched to any gene: 7.

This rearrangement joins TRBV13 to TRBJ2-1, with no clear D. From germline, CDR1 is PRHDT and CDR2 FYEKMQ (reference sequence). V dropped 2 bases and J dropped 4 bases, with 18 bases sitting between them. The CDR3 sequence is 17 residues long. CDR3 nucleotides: TGTGCCAGCAGCTTAAACGTAGGCAGCGCTTTATACAATGAGCAGTTCTTC. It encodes CASSLNVGSALYNEQFF. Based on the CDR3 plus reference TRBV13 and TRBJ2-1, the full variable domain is AAGVIQSPRHLIKEKRETATLKCYPIPRHDTVYWYQQGPGQDPQFLISFYEKMQSDKGSIPDRFSAQQFSDYHSELNMSSLELGDSALYFCASSLNVGSALYNEQFFGPGTRLTVL.

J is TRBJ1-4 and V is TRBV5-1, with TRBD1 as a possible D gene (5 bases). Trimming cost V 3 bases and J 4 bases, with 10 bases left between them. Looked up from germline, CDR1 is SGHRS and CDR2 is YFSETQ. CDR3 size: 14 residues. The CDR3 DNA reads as TGCGCCAGCAGCTCCGTCGACAGTAATGAAAAACTGTTTTTT. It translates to CASSSVDSNEKLFF.

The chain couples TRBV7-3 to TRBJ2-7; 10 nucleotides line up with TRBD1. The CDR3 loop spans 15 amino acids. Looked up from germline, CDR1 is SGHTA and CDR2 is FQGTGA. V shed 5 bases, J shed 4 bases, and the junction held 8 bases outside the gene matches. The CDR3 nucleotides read TGTGCCAGCAGCCCAGGGACAGGGGTCGTTTACGAGCAGTACTTC. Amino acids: CASSPGTGVVYEQYF. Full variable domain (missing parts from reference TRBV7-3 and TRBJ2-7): GAGVSQTPSNKVTEKGKYVELRCDPISGHTALYWYRQSLGQGPEFLIYFQGTGAADDSGLPNDRFFAVRPEGSVSTLKIQRTERGDSAVYLCASSPGTGVVYEQYFGPGTRLTVT.

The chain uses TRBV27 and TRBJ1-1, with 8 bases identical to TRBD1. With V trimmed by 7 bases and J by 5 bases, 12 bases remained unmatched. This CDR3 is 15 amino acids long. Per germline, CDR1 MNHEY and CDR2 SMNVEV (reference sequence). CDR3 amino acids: CASNQAGGFETEAFF. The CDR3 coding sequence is TGTGCCAGCAATCAGGCAGGGGGCTTTGAAACTGAAGCTTTCTTT.

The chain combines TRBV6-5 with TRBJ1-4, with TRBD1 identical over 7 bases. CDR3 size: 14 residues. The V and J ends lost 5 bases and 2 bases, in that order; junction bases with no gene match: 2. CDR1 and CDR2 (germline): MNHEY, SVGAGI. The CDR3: CASSTGETNEKLFF. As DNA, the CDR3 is TGTGCCAGCAGTACAGGGGAGACTAATGAAAAACTGTTTTTT.

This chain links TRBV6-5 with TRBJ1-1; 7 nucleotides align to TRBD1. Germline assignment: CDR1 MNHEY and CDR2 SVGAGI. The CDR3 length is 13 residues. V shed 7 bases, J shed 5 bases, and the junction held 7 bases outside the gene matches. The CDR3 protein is CASITTGRTEAFF. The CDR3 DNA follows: TGTGCCAGCATCACGACAGGGAGAACTGAAGCTTTCTTT.

The CDR3 DNA follows: TGTGCCAGCAGCGAGGGACATTCAGACACTGAAGCTTTCTTT. Amino acid sequence: CASSEGHSDTEAFF. The rearrangement links TRBV9 to TRBJ1-1; D might be TRBD1 (6 bases). V was cut by 3 bases and J by 3 bases, with 12 bases left in between. There are 14 residues in the CDR3. Germline CDR1 reads SGDLS; CDR2 reads YYNGEE.

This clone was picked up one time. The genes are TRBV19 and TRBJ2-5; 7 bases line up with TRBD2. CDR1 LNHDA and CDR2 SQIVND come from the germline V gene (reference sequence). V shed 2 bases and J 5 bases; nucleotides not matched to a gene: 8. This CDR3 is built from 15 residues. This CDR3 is CASSILGGSVETQYF. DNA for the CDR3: TGTGCCAGTAGTATACTCGGGGGGAGCGTGGAGACCCAGTACTTC.

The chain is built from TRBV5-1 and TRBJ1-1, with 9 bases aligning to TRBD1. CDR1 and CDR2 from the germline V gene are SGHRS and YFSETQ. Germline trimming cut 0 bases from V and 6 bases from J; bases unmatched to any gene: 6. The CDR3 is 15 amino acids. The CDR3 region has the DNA TGCGCCAGCAGCTTGGTGACAGGGGGTAACGCTGAAGCTTTCTTT. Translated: CASSLVTGGNAEAFF.

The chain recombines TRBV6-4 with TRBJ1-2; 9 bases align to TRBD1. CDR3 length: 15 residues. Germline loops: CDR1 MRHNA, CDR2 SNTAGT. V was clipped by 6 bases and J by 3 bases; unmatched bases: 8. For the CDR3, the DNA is TGTGCCAGCAGGATCGGGACAGGGCCGGACTATGGCTACACCTTC. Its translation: CASRIGTGPDYGYTF.

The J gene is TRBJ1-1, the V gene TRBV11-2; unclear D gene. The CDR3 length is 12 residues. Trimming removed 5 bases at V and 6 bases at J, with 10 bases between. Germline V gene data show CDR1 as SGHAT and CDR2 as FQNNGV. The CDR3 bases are TGTGCCAGCAGCCCTGAGCTATCTGAAGCTTTCTTT. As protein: CASSPELSEAFF. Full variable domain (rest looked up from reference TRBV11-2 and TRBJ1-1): EAGVAQSPRYKIIEKRQSVAFWCNPISGHATLYWYQQILGQGPKLLIQFQNNGVVDDSQLPKDRFSAERLKGVDSTLKIQPAKLEDSAVYLCASSPELSEAFFGQGTRLTVV.

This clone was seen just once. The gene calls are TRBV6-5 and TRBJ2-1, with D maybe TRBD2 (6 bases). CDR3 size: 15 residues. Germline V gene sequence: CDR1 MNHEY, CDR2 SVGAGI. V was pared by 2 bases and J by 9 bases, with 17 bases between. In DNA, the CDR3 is TGTGCCAGCAGTTACGGGACTGGGAATCGTGGTGAGCAGTTCTTC. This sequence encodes CASSYGTGNRGEQFF.

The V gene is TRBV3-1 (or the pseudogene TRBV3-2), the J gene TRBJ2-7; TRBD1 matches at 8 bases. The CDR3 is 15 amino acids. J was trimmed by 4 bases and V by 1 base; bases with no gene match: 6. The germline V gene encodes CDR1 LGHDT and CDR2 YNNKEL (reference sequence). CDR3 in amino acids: CASSQGTGPGYEQYF. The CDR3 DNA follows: TGTGCCAGCAGCCAAGGGACAGGGCCCGGGTACGAGCAGTACTTC.

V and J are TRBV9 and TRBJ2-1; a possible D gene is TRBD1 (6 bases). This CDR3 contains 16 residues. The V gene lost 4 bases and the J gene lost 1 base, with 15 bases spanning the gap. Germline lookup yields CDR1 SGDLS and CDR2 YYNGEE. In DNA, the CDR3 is TGTGCCAGCAGCTCTCCGCCGGACAGTTCCTACAATGAGCAGTTCTTC. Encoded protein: CASSSPPDSSYNEQFF. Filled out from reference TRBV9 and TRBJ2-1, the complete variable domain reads DSGVTQTPKHLITATGQRVTLRCSPRSGDLSVYWYQQSLDQGLQFLIQYYNGEERAKGNILERFSAQQFPDLHSELNLSSLELGDSALYFCASSSPPDSSYNEQFFGPGTRLTVL.

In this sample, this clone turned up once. CDR3 region: CASSRGTGSGNTIYF. Written as DNA, the CDR3 is TGTGCCAGCAGCCGTGGGACAGGCTCTGGAAACACCATATATTTT. This chain uses TRBV3-1 (or the pseudogene TRBV3-2) with TRBJ1-3, with TRBD1 matching 8 bases. V lost 4 bases to trimming and J lost 0 bases; unmatched junction nucleotides: 2. The V gene's germline CDR1 is LGHDT and CDR2 YNNKEL (reference sequence). The CDR3 length is 15 residues.

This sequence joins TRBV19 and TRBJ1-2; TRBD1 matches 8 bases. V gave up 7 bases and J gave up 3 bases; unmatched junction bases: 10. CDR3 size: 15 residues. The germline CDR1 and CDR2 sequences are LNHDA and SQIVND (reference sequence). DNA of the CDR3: TGTGCCAGTACACCCAGAGGACAGGGTGACTATGGCTACACCTTC. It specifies CASTPRGQGDYGYTF.